What follows are 30 T cell receptor beta chains derived from one specimen sequenced in a study of shared clonotypes between healthy human individuals. Repertoires were generated with immunoSEQ multiplex PCR, while TCRdb's copy carries only in-frame clones and drops some. This table has 2 million to 2.5 million clones, about 94% appearing once. Sequencing was performed on naive CD4+ T cells sorted from blood. The subset is: CD45RA+ positively selected. All receptors derive from a man between 18 and 29 years old in good health.

CDR3 nucleotides: TGTGCCAGTAGGCACTTAAGATCGAGCTCCTATAATTCACCCCTCCACTTT. Amino acids: CASRHLRSSSYNSPLHF. This chain uses TRBV19 with TRBJ1-6, with D hard to call. V was shortened by 6 bases and J by 0 bases, with 15 bases between the two germline ends. The CDR3 sequence is 17 residues long. Germline V gives CDR1 LNHDA, CDR2 SQIVND (reference sequence). Complete variable domain (other parts from reference TRBV19 and TRBJ1-6): DGGITQSPKYLFRKEGQNVTLSCEQNLNHDAMYWYRQDPGQGLRLIYYSQIVNDFQKGDIAEGYSVSREKKESFPLTVTSAQKNPTAFYLCASRHLRSSSYNSPLHFGNGTRLTVT.

The chain carries TRBV5-1 and TRBJ2-5; 12 bases are a match to TRBD2. This CDR3 contains 17 residues. Germline V CDR1 and CDR2: SGHRS, YFSETQ. Trimming removed 0 bases from V and 4 bases from J; junction bases left unmatched: 7. CDR3 DNA: TGCGCCAGCAGCTTGGCCCCTAGCGGGAGGGCCCGAGAGACCCAGTACTTC. This gives the protein CASSLAPSGRARETQYF.

The chain uses TRBV30 and TRBJ2-6; no firm D call. V dropped 2 bases and J dropped 2 bases, with 7 bases sitting between them. The CDR3 sequence is 14 residues long. Germline V lookup: CDR1 GTSNPN, CDR2 SVGIG (reference sequence). For the CDR3, the DNA is TGTGCCTGGAGTCTGGGCCCTGGGGCCAACGTCCTGACTTTC. Protein product: CAWSLGPGANVLTF.

The V gene is TRBV7-2, the J gene TRBJ2-3; 15 positions agree with TRBD2. Looked up from germline, CDR1 is SGHTA and CDR2 is FQGNSA. The length of the CDR3 is 17 residues. J lost 5 bases, V lost 5 bases, and 8 bases had no gene match. This chain's CDR3 is CASSRGTSGGLRDTQYF. The CDR3 DNA sequence: TGTGCCAGCAGCCGAGGGACTAGCGGGGGGCTTCGAGATACGCAGTATTTT.

This rearrangement joins TRBV30 to TRBJ1-2, with 11 bases aligning to TRBD1. Germline V gives CDR1 GTSNPN, CDR2 SVGIG (reference sequence). V was clipped by 4 bases and J by 8 bases; unmatched bases: 12. This CDR3 is 15 amino acids long. Written as DNA, the CDR3 is TGTGCCTGGATCGGTGGGGGACAGGGGGTCAGCGGCTACACCTTC. This sequence encodes CAWIGGGQGVSGYTF.

The chain joins TRBV5-1 to TRBJ1-1; no clear D. The CDR3 sequence is 14 residues long. The V end lost 3 bases, the J end lost 5 bases, and 14 bases lay between the germline ends. Germline loops: CDR1 SGHRS, CDR2 YFSETQ. DNA for the CDR3: TGCGCCAGCAGCTCCCCCAACGTGGTGACTGAAGCTTTCTTT. It encodes CASSSPNVVTEAFF.

The chain uses TRBV7-2 and TRBJ2-7; D assignment may be TRBD1 or TRBD2 (5 bases each). Trimming shortened V by 1 base and J by 5 bases, and 15 bases separated the two germline ends. The CDR3 consists of 15 residues. CDR1 is SGHTA, CDR2 FQGNSA, per germline. The CDR3 bases are TGTGCCAGCAGCTTAGTAGGGGACCCCGGGCACGAGCAGTACTTC. This translates into CASSLVGDPGHEQYF.

The chain joins TRBV28 to TRBJ1-6; D gene ambiguous. The germline V and J ends were trimmed by 3 bases and 0 bases, with 6 bases remaining between them. CDR1 and CDR2 from the germline V gene are MDHEN and SYDVKM. The CDR3 is 15 residues long. CDR3 DNA sequence: TGTGCCAGCAGTTTGGCAAGCTCCTATAATTCACCCCTCCACTTT. Encoded protein: CASSLASSYNSPLHF.

The CDR3 region is CASSLADGAYEQYF. CDR3 bases: TGTGCCAGCAGTTTAGCCGACGGTGCCTACGAGCAGTACTTC. The chain recombines TRBV27 with TRBJ2-7; D gene ambiguous. This CDR3 is 14 amino acids long. Per the germline V gene, CDR1 is MNHEY and CDR2 is SMNVEV (reference sequence). Trimming shortened V by 2 bases and J by 2 bases, and 10 bases separated the two germline ends.

V gene TRBV2 combines with J gene TRBJ2-7, with a tentative D call TRBD1 (6 bases). Germline lookup yields CDR1 SNHLY and CDR2 FYNNEI. This CDR3 has 15 residues. V lost 9 bases and J lost 1, with 19 bases in between. CDR3 in DNA: TGTGCCAGTACGGCTGGGCAGGGGCCTTCCTACGAGCAGTACTTC. Translation: CASTAGQGPSYEQYF. Combining the CDR3 with reference TRBV2 and TRBJ2-7 gives the whole variable domain EPEVTQTPSHQVTQMGQEVILRCVPISNHLYFYWYRQILGQKVEFLVSFYNNEISEKSEIFDDQFSVERPDGSNFTLKIRSTKLEDSAMYFCASTAGQGPSYEQYFGPGTRLTVT.

The chain is built from TRBV4-1 and TRBJ1-1; the D is unclear. The CDR3 sequence is 11 residues long. Germline V gene lookup returns CDR1 MGHRA and CDR2 YSYEKL. V lost 5 bases to trimming and J lost 5 bases, with 6 bases between them. The CDR3 sequence is CASSSRTEAFF. The CDR3 nucleotides are TGCGCCAGCAGCTCTCGGACTGAAGCTTTCTTT.

With respect to this clone: The same CDR3 is also encoded by other DNA sequences in this sample. The rearrangement uses TRBV18 and TRBJ2-7, with 9 bases that match TRBD1. The CDR3 contains 14 residues. The germline CDR1 and CDR2 sequences are KGHSH and LQKENI. V lost 2 bases, J lost 3 bases, and 2 bases stayed unmatched. CDR3 bases: TGTGCCAGCTCACCAGGGACAGGGTACTACGAGCAGTACTTC. Amino acid sequence: CASSPGTGYYEQYF.

This sequence joins TRBV7-8 and TRBJ1-6, with D possibly TRBD1 on 6 matching bases. Germline V gives CDR1 SGHVS, CDR2 FQNEAQ. Trimming took off 5 bases at V and 7 bases at J, with 15 bases between the two ends. This CDR3 comprises 15 residues. CDR3 protein: CASSRAGTKNSPLHF. The CDR3 coding sequence is TGTGCCAGCAGCCGGGCCGGGACAAAAAATTCACCCCTCCACTTT.

Concerning this clone itself: Additional DNA sequences in this sample encode the identical CDR3. The CDR3 DNA reads TGTGCCAGCAGCTTGGGACAGAATAATCAGCCCCAGCATTTT. Encoded protein: CASSLGQNNQPQHF. The chain joins TRBV5-6 to TRBJ1-5; a possible D gene is TRBD1 (5 bases). Trimming cost V 0 bases and J 4 bases, with 8 bases left between them. The germline CDR1 and CDR2 sequences are SGHDT and YYEEEE. The CDR3 is 14 residues long.

The chain uses TRBV9 and TRBJ2-3; D remains ambiguous. The CDR3 runs 14 residues. The V gene lost 4 bases and the J gene lost 1 base, with 10 bases spanning the gap. CDR1 and CDR2 from the germline V gene are SGDLS and YYNGEE. The CDR3 region has the DNA TGTGCCAGCAGCCCAACGACCCGCACAGATACGCAGTATTTT. It specifies CASSPTTRTDTQYF.

The rearrangement links TRBV27 to TRBJ1-1, with D unclear. The CDR3 is 15 residues long. The ends were cut back, 7 bases at V and 0 bases at J, with 15 bases in the middle. In germline, CDR1 is MNHEY, CDR2 SMNVEV (reference sequence). Written as DNA, the CDR3 is TGTGCCAGCATGTCGGGGAAAGGGATGAACACTGAAGCTTTCTTT. Its protein product is CASMSGKGMNTEAFF.

The V gene is TRBV11-2, the J gene TRBJ2-7; D perhaps matches TRBD1 (6 bases). The CDR3 has 15 residues. The V gene's germline CDR1 is SGHAT and CDR2 FQNNGV. The V and J ends lost 1 base and 2 bases respectively, with 12 bases between them. CDR3 region: CASSLVRGPAYEQYF. In DNA, the CDR3 is TGTGCCAGCAGCTTAGTCAGGGGTCCGGCCTACGAGCAGTACTTC. The full variable domain, its missing parts supplied by reference TRBV11-2 and TRBJ2-7, is EAGVAQSPRYKIIEKRQSVAFWCNPISGHATLYWYQQILGQGPKLLIQFQNNGVVDDSQLPKDRFSAERLKGVDSTLKIQPAKLEDSAVYLCASSLVRGPAYEQYFGPGTRLTVT.

The chain employs TRBV10-3 and TRBJ1-6, with D possibly TRBD1 on 6 matching bases. The CDR3 runs to 14 residues. Trimming cost V 8 bases and J 6 bases, with 14 bases left between them. Germline CDR1 reads ENHRY; CDR2 reads SYGVKD. CDR3 amino acids: CAIEAGAGNSPLHF. The CDR3 DNA follows: TGTGCCATCGAGGCAGGGGCTGGTAATTCACCCCTCCACTTT.

J is TRBJ1-5 and V is TRBV5-8, with 7 positions matching TRBD1. The CDR3 has 16 residues. V was clipped by 0 bases and J by 0 bases; unmatched bases: 3. CDR1 and CDR2 from the germline V gene are SGHTS and YDEGEE. Here the CDR3 reads CASSLGQGYSNQPQHF. CDR3 sequence (DNA): TGTGCCAGCAGCTTGGGACAGGGCTATAGCAATCAGCCCCAGCATTTT.

The CDR3 spells CASAGSYNSPLHF. CDR3 coding DNA: TGTGCCAGCGCCGGATCCTATAATTCACCCCTCCACTTT. The chain is built from TRBV6-1 and TRBJ1-6; D not resolved. CDR1 and CDR2 from the germline V gene are MNHNS and SASEGT. This CDR3 contains 13 residues. Trimming took 8 bases from V and 1 from J, leaving 6 bases between them.

This rearrangement joins TRBV5-1 to TRBJ2-2; tentative D call: TRBD1 (6 bases). CDR1 and CDR2 from the germline V gene are SGHRS and YFSETQ. The ends were cut back, 6 bases at V and 4 bases at J, with 22 bases in the middle. This CDR3 contains 17 residues. The CDR3 DNA reads as TGCGCCAGCAAGGGGGACGGAGATCCGATCCTCACCGGGGAGCTGTTTTTT. Residues: CASKGDGDPILTGELFF.

The V and J genes are TRBV7-9 and TRBJ2-7; D might be TRBD2 (6 bases). The length of the CDR3 is 15 residues. The germline gives CDR1 SEHNR, CDR2 FQNEAQ (reference sequence). V was pared by 1 base and J by 3 bases, with 13 bases between. The CDR3 coding sequence is TGTGCCAGCAGCTTAGATCTGCGGGACCTCTACGAGCAGTACTTC. Its protein product is CASSLDLRDLYEQYF.

The genes are TRBV6-1 and TRBJ2-3; the D is unclear. Trimming removed 1 base from V and 7 bases from J, with 12 bases in between. CDR1 and CDR2 (germline): MNHNS, SASEGT. This CDR3 has 14 amino acids. Here the CDR3 DNA reads TGTGCCAGCAGTGAAGAGGTGCAGCAATATACGCAGTATTTT. Translated, it gives CASSEEVQQYTQYF.

This clone was seen only once. This chain joins TRBV10-1 and TRBJ2-7; 9 nucleotides match TRBD1. J was trimmed by 0 bases and V by 7 bases; bases with no gene match: 4. Germline values: CDR1 WNHNN, CDR2 SYGVQD (reference sequence). This CDR3 is 14 amino acids long. CDR3 sequence (DNA): TGCGCCAGCACCAGACAGGGGGGCTCCTACGAGCAGTACTTC. Its protein product is CASTRQGGSYEQYF.

The chain joins TRBV5-8 to TRBJ2-5; D possibly corresponds to TRBD1 (6 bases). Trimming left V 4 bases short and J 0 bases short, with 13 bases between. CDR1 and CDR2 from the germline V gene are SGHTS and YDEGEE. The CDR3 is 15 residues long. The CDR3, as DNA: TGTGCCAGCAGCCCCAGGGGATGGTACCAAGAGACCCAGTACTTC. Translated: CASSPRGWYQETQYF.

This chain links TRBV18 with TRBJ2-5; the D is unclear. Germline V gives CDR1 KGHSH, CDR2 LQKENI. Trimming took 3 bases from V and 4 from J, leaving 12 bases between them. This CDR3 is built from 14 residues. In nucleotides, the CDR3 is TGTGCCAGCTCACCCGCACTTTCGACAGAGACCCAGTACTTC. Amino acids: CASSPALSTETQYF.

The chain has TRBV9 and TRBJ2-7; TRBD1 matches at 9 bases. The V gene's germline CDR1 is SGDLS and CDR2 YYNGEE. The CDR3 runs 15 residues. V was clipped by 3 bases and J by 3 bases; unmatched bases: 7. The CDR3 here is CASSAGDRGVYEQYF. CDR3 sequence (DNA): TGTGCCAGCAGCGCCGGAGACAGGGGGGTCTACGAGCAGTACTTC. Full variable domain (outside the CDR3, taken from reference TRBV9 and TRBJ2-7): DSGVTQTPKHLITATGQRVTLRCSPRSGDLSVYWYQQSLDQGLQFLIQYYNGEERAKGNILERFSAQQFPDLHSELNLSSLELGDSALYFCASSAGDRGVYEQYFGPGTRLTVT.

The chain joins TRBV10-1 to TRBJ2-7; 8 bases are a match to TRBD1. Germline V gene data show CDR1 as WNHNN and CDR2 as SYGVQD (reference sequence). The CDR3 runs 15 residues. With 2 bases clipped from V and 3 bases from J, the junction kept 6 bases outside the gene matches. CDR3 DNA sequence: TGCGCCAGCAGTGAGGGGGGGACAGGAAGCTACGAGCAGTACTTC. Protein: CASSEGGTGSYEQYF.

This clone was seen only once. Being one base from a much bigger clone, this may be a read error. The same CDR3 also results from other DNA sequences found in this sample. The chain employs TRBV18 and TRBJ1-4; a possible D gene is TRBD1 (6 bases). Trimming pared 3 bases from V and 2 bases from J, leaving 7 bases between. CDR1 and CDR2 from the germline V gene are KGHSH and LQKENI. The CDR3 consists of 14 residues. This CDR3 reads CASSPGATNEKLFF. CDR3 DNA sequence: TGTGCCAGCTCACCGGGGGCCACTAATGAAAAACTGTTTTTT.

The rearrangement joins TRBV7-9 to TRBJ1-4; 9 positions agree with TRBD1. The CDR3 is 14 residues long. Germline trimming cut 7 bases from V and 8 bases from J; bases unmatched to any gene: 8. CDR1 is SEHNR, CDR2 FQNEAQ, per germline (reference sequence). The DNA for the CDR3 is TGTGCCAGCACCATACAGGGGGCTGGGGAAAAACTGTTTTTT. Amino acids: CASTIQGAGEKLFF.